The rows below give T cell receptor beta chains drawn from one sample of a study of human T cells and chemical hapten exposure. TCRdb processed the RACE reads anew with MiXCR; each CDR3 protein has one entry. The table shows about 71,000 distinct CDR3 sequences, with around 9.8% occurring only once. The sequencing used whole blood, collected in connection with sensitization to the hapten diphenylcyclopropenone (DPC). The origin of the receptors is a middle-aged woman with alopecia areata. Some clones in this sample may be carry-over from other donors' samples. The CDR3 runs from the conserved cysteine through the conserved F or W. A D gene is named only where the DNA matches it firmly. Clone sizes are given selectively: once, few, many, or a class where the clone is expanded.

-	TRBV6-1	TRBJ2-7	TRBD2	CASRGLAVDLYEQYF	TGTGCCAGCAGGGGACTAGCGGTGGACCTCTACGAGCAGTACTTC
many	TRBV10-3	TRBJ2-5	-	CAISGLDGDQYF	TGTGCCATCAGTGGGCTAGATGGAGACCAGTACTTC
many	TRBV19	TRBJ2-1	TRBD1	CASSMTGGFNEQFF	TGTGCCAGTAGTATGACAGGGGGTTTCAATGAGCAGTTCTTC
-	TRBV11-2	TRBJ1-3	-	CASSRVKGRSGNTIYF	TGTGCCAGCAGCCGCGTGAAAGGGAGGTCTGGAAACACCATATATTTT
many	TRBV4-3	TRBJ2-1	-	CASSQEPLASSYNEQFF	TGCGCCAGCAGCCAAGAGCCCCTAGCCAGCTCCTACAATGAGCAGTTCTTC
many	TRBV27	TRBJ1-1	-	CASSTGREAEAFF	TGTGCCAGCAGTACAGGCAGGGAGGCTGAAGCTTTCTTT
few	TRBV7-9	TRBJ2-7	TRBD2	CASSLIAGAVEQYF	TGTGCCAGCAGCTTAATAGCGGGGGCGGTAGAGCAGTACTTC
-	TRBV29-1	TRBJ1-3	-	CSVGMDGNTIYF	TGCAGCGTTGGGATGGACGGAAACACCATATATTTT
many	TRBV12-3/TRBV12-4	TRBJ2-5	-	CASSLVSQGRETQYF	TGTGCCAGCAGTTTAGTATCACAGGGAAGAGAGACCCAGTACTTC
many	TRBV5-1	TRBJ1-1	-	CASSLEVGNTEAFF	TGCGCCAGCAGCTTGGAGGTTGGGAACACTGAAGCTTTCTTT
many	TRBV4-2	TRBJ2-1	-	CASSPQDWGNRHNEQFF	TGTGCCAGCAGCCCGCAAGATTGGGGAAACCGACACAATGAGCAGTTCTTC
many	TRBV20-1	TRBJ2-3	-	CSARVVGGTTQYF	TGCAGTGCTAGAGTCGTGGGGGGTACTACGCAGTATTTT
many	TRBV7-2	TRBJ2-3	TRBD1	CASSPRTGWSDTQYF	TGTGCCAGCAGCCCTAGGACAGGGTGGTCAGATACGCAGTATTTT
many	TRBV21-1	TRBJ2-2	-	CASSKDRANTGELFF	TGTGCCAGCAGCAAAGACAGGGCGAACACCGGGGAGCTGTTTTTT
-	TRBV30	TRBJ2-6	-	CAWSVQAGANVLIF	TGTGCCTGGAGTGTGCAGGCTGGGGCCAACGTCCTGATTTTC
many	TRBV3-1	TRBJ1-5	-	CASSRADGANQPQHF	TGTGCCAGCAGCCGGGCAGACGGTGCCAATCAGCCCCAGCATTTT
few	TRBV29-1	TRBJ2-7	-	CSGRDRNYEQYF	TGCAGCGGGAGGGACAGAAACTACGAGCAGTACTTC
-	TRBV18	TRBJ2-1	-	CATTGASYNEQFF	TGCGCTACCACAGGAGCCTCCTACAATGAGCAGTTCTTC
-	TRBV28	TRBJ1-1	-	CASSPQSFEAFF	TGTGCCAGCAGTCCCCAAAGTTTCGAAGCTTTCTTT
-	TRBV29-1	TRBJ1-6	-	CSVQNGNSPLHF	TGCAGCGTTCAGAACGGTAATTCACCCCTCCACTTT
many	TRBV30	TRBJ1-1	-	CAWSAYQGLATEAFF	TGTGCCTGGAGTGCCTACCAGGGGTTGGCCACTGAAGCTTTCTTT
-	TRBV6-6	TRBJ2-2	-	CAISGANTGELFF	TGTGCCATCTCAGGGGCGAACACCGGGGAGCTGTTTTTT
-	TRBV6-5	TRBJ2-3	-	CASSYVGATDTQYF	TGTGCCAGCAGTTACGTAGGGGCCACAGATACGCAGTATTTT
-	TRBV19	TRBJ2-2	-	CASSMAGSTGELFF	TGTGCCAGTAGTATGGCAGGGAGCACCGGGGAGCTGTTTTTT
many	TRBV6-1	TRBJ2-4	-	CASSEAVAVPGLAKNIQYF	TGTGCCAGCAGTGAAGCGGTCGCCGTCCCGGGGCTAGCCAAAAACATTCAGTACTTC
-	TRBV5-1	TRBJ2-3	-	CASSWDTSTDTQYF	TGCGCCAGCAGCTGGGACACTAGCACAGATACGCAGTATTTT
few	TRBV11-2	TRBJ2-7	TRBD2	CASSSFIPLAGAYEQYF	TGTGCCAGCAGCTCGTTCATCCCGTTGGCGGGGGCCTACGAGCAGTACTTC
many	TRBV2	TRBJ2-3	TRBD2	CASSAASGGSDTQYF	TGTGCCAGCAGTGCAGCTAGCGGGGGTTCAGATACGCAGTATTTT
many	TRBV2	TRBJ2-3	-	CASSSGWKADTQYF	TGTGCCAGCAGCTCCGGATGGAAGGCAGATACGCAGTATTTT
many	TRBV7-9	TRBJ1-5	-	CASSLTESNQPQHF	TGTGCCAGCAGCTTGACAGAGAGCAATCAGCCCCAGCATTTT
few	TRBV9	TRBJ2-7	-	CASSVEGTSYEQYF	TGTGCCAGCAGCGTAGAGGGGACCTCCTACGAGCAGTACTTC
many	TRBV2	TRBJ1-6	TRBD1	CASSVGTGAASPLHF	TGTGCCAGCAGTGTAGGGACAGGGGCGGCTTCACCCCTCCACTTT
few	TRBV12-3/TRBV12-4	TRBJ2-7	-	CASSFILTGKIHEQYF	TGTGCCAGCAGTTTCATCCTCACAGGGAAGATCCACGAGCAGTACTTC
many	TRBV20-1	TRBJ2-7	TRBD2	CSARELAGDEQYF	TGCAGTGCTAGAGAACTAGCGGGGGACGAGCAGTACTTC
-	TRBV20-1	TRBJ2-7	-	CSARPGEDYPYEQYF	TGCAGTGCTAGACCGGGGGAGGATTACCCCTACGAGCAGTACTTC
few	TRBV10-2	TRBJ2-2	TRBD2	CASSDPAGGRPGELFF	TGCGCCAGCAGTGACCCAGCGGGGGGCCGCCCCGGGGAGCTGTTTTTT
many	TRBV6-1	TRBJ2-1	TRBD1	CASTKPGQGNNEQFF	TGTGCCAGCACCAAACCGGGACAGGGTAACAATGAGCAGTTCTTC
few	TRBV5-6	TRBJ2-5	TRBD2	CASSLDASGHHQETQYF	TGTGCCAGCAGCTTGGATGCTAGCGGACACCACCAAGAGACCCAGTACTTC
-	TRBV10-3	TRBJ1-1	-	CAISVESRAFF	TGTGCCATCAGTGTAGAATCCAGGGCTTTCTTT
many	TRBV7-3	TRBJ1-1	-	CASSPNRENTEAFF	TGTGCCAGCAGCCCAAACCGGGAGAACACTGAAGCTTTCTTT
-	TRBV15	TRBJ2-3	-	CATSKSFGGTDTQYF	TGTGCCACCAGCAAGAGTTTCGGGGGCACAGATACGCAGTATTTT